The T cell receptor (beta chain) described here comes from a study of blood T cell repertoires in COVID-19 (dated by TCRdb to 2019 to 2021). Study-level background: The collaborator samples originated in the United States, Italy and Spain and spanned the acute and convalescent phases of COVID-19. The material from the prospective study consisted of cDNA or gDNA derived from T cells, B-cell-depleted T cells, or PBMCs. Sample metadata almost always included a de-identified subject ID, COVID-19 status, age in years and sex. Where available, HLA class I and class II types were obtained from metadata supplied by the sample provider rather than from assay-based typing. Subjects who had been exposed to COVID-19, were actively infected with it, or had recovered from it provided the deeply sampled blood TCRbeta repertoires that made up the dataset. The repertoires were made available in a free public database intended to serve as a resource for research on the immune response to SARS-CoV-2. Samples were obtained from the ongoing ImmuneRACE study (first 160 participants) and from 1,254 subjects provided by 6 global collaborators. Results and caveats for the whole study, not just this receptor: How much clinical and demographic metadata was included differed by source and by participant, and the metadata was provided uncurated.

The CDR3, from cysteine to phenylalanine, totals 17 residues. Only the CDR3 region is kept as DNA, spanning 51 bases read in frame from base 1. The germline V gene provides CDR1 SGHAT and CDR2 FQNNGV. V has 1 base trimmed and J has 5 bases trimmed; junction bases matching no gene number 9. As for this clone: Its target antigen remains unknown. Base qualities are not provided; no much larger clone lies one nucleotide away.

The collaborating institutions used their own protocols to collect whole blood in K2EDTA tubes. For TCRbeta analysis, collaborators shipped samples in one of three forms: frozen whole blood, isolated PBMCs, or DNA extracted from either of those sample types. TCRbeta CDR3 regions were amplified from genomic DNA by means of the immunoSEQ Assay, a bias-controlled multiplex PCR. The original pipeline was this. Within the assay, amplification of reference gene primers was used to estimate how many nucleated cells each sample contained. To quantify the absolute abundance of each unique TCRbeta CDR3 rearrangement, sequence reads were collapsed and filtered. Productive Simpson clonality was computed per sample as the square root of Simpson's diversity index over productive rearrangements. Drawn from immuneACCESS, this table holds only the in-frame rearrangements with V and J called that TCRdb kept. Clones are partly lost; checked studies trace under half to an unresolved V gene and leave the rest unexplained. The V and J calls and clone size are taken from that table; D and trimming were inferred from the DNA. The sample contains 240,000 or so clones, roughly nine tenths of them found a single time. Roughly 6.3% of the sample is held by the ten biggest clonotypes.

The chain is encoded by TRBV11-2 joined to TRBJ2-7, and 12 bases in between align with TRBD1. The receptor was derived from a man aged 55 to 69 with acute or convalescent COVID-19. The sample was peripheral blood. The CDR3 is CASSLGPWDRGLNEQYF. The nucleotide sequence is TGTGCCAGCAGCTTAGGCCCCTGGGACAGGGGGCTCAACGAGCAGTACTTC. Reference TRBV11-2 and TRBJ2-7 genes cover what lies past the CDR3, so the full variable domain is EAGVAQSPRYKIIEKRQSVAFWCNPISGHATLYWYQQILGQGPKLLIQFQNNGVVDDSQLPKDRFSAERLKGVDSTLKIQPAKLEDSAVYLCASSLGPWDRGLNEQYFGPGTRLTVT.